Listed here are 31 T cell receptor beta chains from one sample, sequenced in a study of shared clonotypes between healthy human individuals. The protocol was immunoSEQ multiplex PCR, while the TCRdb copy is restricted to in-frame clones and leaves out a portion. Of roughly 1.4 million clones listed, around 98.5% are singletons. The specimen was naive CD4+ T cells sorted from blood. Regarding subset: CD45RA+ positively selected. These receptor sequences come from a man aged 25 to 45 in good health.

The rearrangement links TRBV5-1 to TRBJ1-1; TRBD1 is a possible D gene (5 bases). The germline V gene has CDR1 SGHRS and CDR2 YFSETQ. CDR3 length: 16 residues. The V end lost 0 bases, the J end lost 3 bases, and 15 bases lay between the germline ends. Here the CDR3 DNA reads TGCGCCAGCAGCTTGGGCGGGAGGGGAGGAGACACTGAAGCTTTCTTT. Amino acid sequence: CASSLGGRGGDTEAFF.

The chain uses TRBV10-3 and TRBJ2-5, with D uncertain. Trimming cost V 0 bases and J 6 bases, with 5 bases left between them. The CDR3 runs 12 residues. The germline CDR1 and CDR2 sequences are ENHRY and SYGVKD. CDR3 in amino acids: CAISESRKTQYF. The CDR3 DNA sequence: TGTGCCATCAGTGAGTCGAGGAAGACCCAGTACTTC.

V gene TRBV27 combines with J gene TRBJ2-1; 8 nucleotides line up with TRBD1. The trim removed 4 bases at V and 0 bases at J, leaving 5 bases unmatched. From germline, CDR1 is MNHEY and CDR2 SMNVEV (reference sequence). This CDR3 comprises 16 residues. For the CDR3, the DNA is TGTGCCAGCAGTTATTACAGGGGGAGCTCCTACAATGAGCAGTTCTTC. Its protein is CASSYYRGSSYNEQFF.

The chain joins TRBV6-5 to TRBJ2-2; 7 bases are a match to TRBD2. The CDR3 is 15 amino acids. Germline values: CDR1 MNHEY, CDR2 SVGAGI. The ends lost 8 bases at V and 0 bases at J; junction bases unmatched: 6. CDR3 protein: CASAFSGANTGELFF. The CDR3 nucleotides are TGTGCCAGCGCATTCAGCGGGGCGAACACCGGGGAGCTGTTTTTT.

The chain couples TRBV11-2 to TRBJ1-1, with 9 bases aligning to TRBD1. Trimming removed 4 bases from V and 5 bases from J; junction bases left unmatched: 8. From germline, CDR1 is SGHAT and CDR2 FQNNGV. The CDR3 loop spans 15 amino acids. CDR3 in DNA: TGTGCCAGCAGCTCTCCGGGACAGGGTTGGACTGAAGCTTTCTTT. Residues: CASSSPGQGWTEAFF.

The chain is built from TRBV6-5 and TRBJ1-4, with D possibly TRBD1 on 5 matching bases. The V gene's germline CDR1 is MNHEY and CDR2 SVGAGI. V lost 0 bases, J lost 7 bases, and 12 bases lay in between. The CDR3 covers 15 residues. The CDR3 loop is CASSYSPRAVEKLFF. The CDR3 DNA follows: TGTGCCAGCAGTTACTCCCCCAGGGCGGTTGAAAAACTGTTTTTT.

The V gene is TRBV7-2, the J gene TRBJ2-7; TRBD1 agrees at 9 bases. CDR3 length: 14 residues. Per germline, CDR1 SGHTA and CDR2 FQGNSA. V gave up 5 bases and J gave up 6 bases; unmatched junction bases: 8. The CDR3 reads CASSRTGTGIEQYF. CDR3 DNA sequence: TGTGCCAGCAGCCGAACCGGGACAGGGATCGAGCAGTACTTC.

Worth noting for this clone: The identical CDR3 is also encoded by other nucleotide sequences in the sample. The chain is built from TRBV2 and TRBJ2-3, with no clear D. Germline V CDR1 and CDR2: SNHLY, FYNNEI. The CDR3 loop spans 11 amino acids. The ends were cut back, 6 bases at V and 5 bases at J, with 6 bases in the middle. The CDR3 DNA follows: TGTGCCAGCAGCCTCTTAGATACGCAGTATTTT. This gives the protein CASSLLDTQYF.

The CDR3 region is CASRTSSYNEQFF. CDR3 bases: TGTGCCTCCCGGACTAGCAGCTACAATGAGCAGTTCTTC. The chain joins TRBV10-3 to TRBJ2-1; 8 bases map to TRBD2. Per the germline V gene, CDR1 is ENHRY and CDR2 is SYGVKD. Losses at the gene ends were 11 bases for V and 3 bases for J; bases not matched to a gene: 6. This CDR3 has 13 amino acids.

The V and J genes are TRBV18 and TRBJ1-4, with 7 bases identical to TRBD1. V was clipped by 1 base and J by 7 bases; unmatched bases: 6. Germline loops: CDR1 KGHSH, CDR2 LQKENI. The CDR3 spans 15 residues. Written as DNA, the CDR3 is TGTGCCAGCTCACCACAGGGGGCCGCGAGTGAAAAACTGTTTTTT. Encoded protein: CASSPQGAASEKLFF.

The chain recombines TRBV5-1 with TRBJ2-1; 10 bases match TRBD2. The germline V gene encodes CDR1 SGHRS and CDR2 YFSETQ. V trimming: 0 bases; J trimming: 7 bases; junction bases outside the gene matches: 7. CDR3 size: 16 residues. CDR3 loop: CASSLGLAGVWNEQFF. The CDR3 bases are TGCGCCAGCAGCTTGGGGCTAGCGGGAGTGTGGAATGAGCAGTTCTTC.

The J gene is TRBJ2-2, the V gene TRBV7-2; 7 bases align to TRBD1. V was pared by 2 bases and J by 7 bases, with 7 bases of the junction left unmatched. Germline V lookup: CDR1 SGHTA, CDR2 FQGNSA. The CDR3 consists of 15 residues. CDR3 DNA sequence: TGTGCCAGCAGCTTAAAAGGGGGCGCAATCGGGGAGCTGTTTTTT. Residues: CASSLKGGAIGELFF.

Comments on this clone: In the same sample, other DNA sequences code for this CDR3. Written as DNA, the CDR3 is TGTGCCAGCAGTTTTCTCGGGTCCTACGAGCAGTACTTC. Translation: CASSFLGSYEQYF. The chain joins TRBV27 to TRBJ2-7, with D hard to call. The CDR3 covers 13 residues. Trimming removed 3 bases from V and 1 base from J, with 7 bases in between. From germline, CDR1 is MNHEY and CDR2 SMNVEV (reference sequence).

V is TRBV4-2 and J is TRBJ2-1; D assignment may be TRBD1 or TRBD2 (5 bases each). CDR1 is LGHNA and CDR2 is YNFKEQ in the germline V gene. The CDR3 consists of 15 residues. With 4 bases removed from V and 2 bases from J, the gap between germline ends came to 12 bases. CDR3 sequence (DNA): TGTGCCAGCAGCCCCCCGGGACCCACCTACAATGAGCAGTTCTTC. Its protein is CASSPPGPTYNEQFF.

The rearrangement joins TRBV5-1 to TRBJ2-3; D possibly corresponds to TRBD2 (5 bases). The germline V and J ends were trimmed by 0 bases and 2 bases, with 10 bases remaining between them. Germline V gene lookup returns CDR1 SGHRS and CDR2 YFSETQ. This CDR3 is 15 amino acids long. CDR3 sequence: CASSLARGNTDTQYF. CDR3 DNA: TGCGCCAGCAGCTTGGCACGGGGAAACACAGATACGCAGTATTTT.

The CDR3 protein is CASSYSSKALEQYF. In nucleotides, the CDR3 is TGTGCCAGCAGTTACTCGAGTAAAGCTCTCGAGCAGTACTTC. V usage is TRBV6-5 and J usage is TRBJ2-7; no definite D call. This CDR3 is built from 14 residues. Germline assignment: CDR1 MNHEY and CDR2 SVGAGI. V was clipped by 0 bases and J by 6 bases, with 12 bases between them.

The chain combines TRBV5-1 with TRBJ2-3; no reliable D call. The ends were cut back, 4 bases at V and 3 bases at J, with 12 bases in the middle. This CDR3 has 14 amino acids. Germline CDR1 and CDR2: SGHRS and YFSETQ. The CDR3: CASSTQDPTDTQYF. CDR3 coding DNA: TGCGCCAGCAGCACCCAGGACCCAACAGATACGCAGTATTTT.

The chain employs TRBV5-4 and TRBJ1-1; 7 nucleotides agree with TRBD1. V was pared by 4 bases and J by 2 bases, with 11 bases of the junction left unmatched. CDR1 and CDR2 from the germline V gene are SGHNT and YYREEE (reference sequence). This CDR3 comprises 16 residues. The CDR3 protein is CASSGYAGTVNTEAFF. The CDR3 DNA sequence: TGTGCCAGCAGCGGATACGCCGGGACAGTAAACACTGAAGCTTTCTTT.

The V and J genes are TRBV7-9 and TRBJ2-2, with D possibly being TRBD1 (6 bases). Trimming took 5 bases from V and 5 from J, leaving 12 bases between them. Germline CDR1 and CDR2: SEHNR and FQNEAQ (reference sequence). This CDR3 contains 14 residues. This CDR3 reads CASSPPRGTGELFF. In nucleotides, the CDR3 is TGTGCCAGCAGCCCCCCTAGGGGGACCGGGGAGCTGTTTTTT. The full variable domain, its missing parts supplied by reference TRBV7-9 and TRBJ2-2, is DTGVSQNPRHKITKRGQNVTFRCDPISEHNRLYWYRQTLGQGPEFLTYFQNEAQLEKSRLLSDRFSAERPKGSFSTLEIQRTEQGDSAMYLCASSPPRGTGELFFGEGSRLTVL.

The chain couples TRBV19 to TRBJ2-3; 7 bases map to TRBD1. Germline CDR1 LNHDA, CDR2 SQIVND (reference sequence). With 4 bases clipped from V and 2 bases from J, the junction kept 3 bases outside the gene matches. The CDR3 is made up of 14 amino acids. The CDR3 DNA reads TGTGCCAGTAGTAAGACAGGGCCCACAGATACGCAGTATTTT. This encodes CASSKTGPTDTQYF. Based on the CDR3 plus reference TRBV19 and TRBJ2-3, the full variable domain is DGGITQSPKYLFRKEGQNVTLSCEQNLNHDAMYWYRQDPGQGLRLIYYSQIVNDFQKGDIAEGYSVSREKKESFPLTVTSAQKNPTAFYLCASSKTGPTDTQYFGPGTRLTVL.

The V and J genes are TRBV11-2 and TRBJ2-7, with 9 bases that match TRBD2. Trimming cost V 4 bases and J 3 bases; bases outside gene matches: 10. Germline loops: CDR1 SGHAT, CDR2 FQNNGV. CDR3 size: 16 residues. The CDR3 DNA reads as TGTGCCAGCAGCTACTCTAGCGGGATGGACTACTACGAGCAGTACTTC. Translating it yields CASSYSSGMDYYEQYF.

V and J are TRBV30 and TRBJ2-6; D may be TRBD1 (7 bases). CDR1 is GTSNPN and CDR2 is SVGIG in the germline V gene (reference sequence). With 6 bases removed from V and 10 bases from J, the gap between germline ends came to 19 bases. This CDR3 comprises 14 residues. The CDR3 reads CACLRRGPLNVLTF. CDR3 coding DNA: TGTGCCTGCCTCCGGAGGGGGCCTCTAAACGTCCTGACTTTC.

Concerning this clone itself: The sample has other DNA sequences that encode this CDR3 too. V and J are TRBV9 and TRBJ2-2; tentatively, D is TRBD2 (6 bases). CDR1 and CDR2 (germline): SGDLS, YYNGEE. V lost 0 bases and J lost 4, with 10 bases in between. The CDR3 has 15 amino acids. The CDR3 reads CASSVGLAATGELFF. The DNA for the CDR3 is TGTGCCAGCAGCGTAGGTTTAGCGGCCACCGGGGAGCTGTTTTTT.

The chain has TRBV18 and TRBJ1-1; TRBD1 matches 7 bases. The germline CDR1 and CDR2 sequences are KGHSH and LQKENI. V was pared by 8 bases and J by 2 bases, with 14 bases of the junction left unmatched. The CDR3 sequence is 16 residues long. The DNA for the CDR3 is TGTGCCAGCCAGACGAGAGGGGGCATTCCAAACACTGAAGCTTTCTTT. It is translated as CASQTRGGIPNTEAFF. The entire variable domain, with the rest obtained from reference TRBV18 and TRBJ1-1, is as follows: NAGVMQNPRHLVRRRGQEARLRCSPMKGHSHVYWYRQLPEEGLKFMVYLQKENIIDESGMPKERFSAEFPKEGPSILRIQQVVRGDSAAYFCASQTRGGIPNTEAFFGQGTRLTVV.

The chain joins TRBV29-1 to TRBJ2-7, with 9 bases matching TRBD2. Germline lookup yields CDR1 SQVTM and CDR2 ANQGSEA. Trimming cost V 6 bases and J 6 bases; bases outside gene matches: 15. The CDR3 has 15 amino acids. The DNA for the CDR3 is TGCAGCGTATCACTGGGACTAGCCGACGTACGCGAGCAGTACTTC. Its translation: CSVSLGLADVREQYF.

The CDR3 DNA reads as TGTGCCAGCGCGGGCCGTACCTACGAGCAGTACTTC. It translates to CASAGRTYEQYF. The chain has TRBV7-9 and TRBJ2-7; perhaps TRBD2 as D (5 bases). The CDR3 runs to 12 residues. Germline V gene data show CDR1 as SEHNR and CDR2 as FQNEAQ (reference sequence). V was cut by 8 bases and J by 2 bases, with 10 bases left in between.

The chain carries TRBV5-1 and TRBJ2-1; TRBD2 matches 14 bases. This CDR3 is 20 amino acids long. Trimming took 4 bases from V and 0 from J; bases not matched to a gene: 12. The V gene's germline CDR1 is SGHRS and CDR2 YFSETQ. DNA of the CDR3: TGCGCCAGCAGCATCCCGGGACTAGCGGGAGCTTCGAGCTCCTACAATGAGCAGTTCTTC. Encoded protein: CASSIPGLAGASSSYNEQFF.

The chain uses TRBV7-9 and TRBJ2-7, with D possibly matching TRBD2 (6 bases). The V gene lost 5 bases and the J gene lost 4 bases, with 15 bases spanning the gap. The germline V gene has CDR1 SEHNR and CDR2 FQNEAQ (reference sequence). The CDR3 runs to 14 residues. In nucleotides, the CDR3 is TGTGCCAGCAGCCGACCGGGACTGAAGTACGAGCAGTACTTC. It specifies CASSRPGLKYEQYF. The whole variable domain, filled in from reference TRBV7-9 and TRBJ2-7, reads DTGVSQNPRHKITKRGQNVTFRCDPISEHNRLYWYRQTLGQGPEFLTYFQNEAQLEKSRLLSDRFSAERPKGSFSTLEIQRTEQGDSAMYLCASSRPGLKYEQYFGPGTRLTVT.

About this clone itself: This sample includes further DNA sequences coding for the same CDR3. This sequence joins TRBV19 and TRBJ1-5, with TRBD1 matching 8 bases. The CDR3 totals 15 residues. Germline loops: CDR1 LNHDA, CDR2 SQIVND (reference sequence). Losses at the gene ends were 4 bases for V and 1 base for J; bases not matched to a gene: 3. The CDR3 is CASSTRQGSNQPQHF. For the CDR3, the DNA is TGTGCCAGTAGTACCCGACAGGGGAGCAATCAGCCCCAGCATTTT.

The chain employs TRBV6-5 and TRBJ2-2; perhaps TRBD2 as D (5 bases). Trimming pared 1 base from V and 4 bases from J, leaving 7 bases between. The CDR3 has 14 amino acids. The germline V gene encodes CDR1 MNHEY and CDR2 SVGAGI. The CDR3: CASSYLGSTGELFF. CDR3 nucleotide sequence: TGTGCCAGCAGTTACTTGGGGAGCACCGGGGAGCTGTTTTTT.

The chain links TRBV4-2 to TRBJ1-2, with D perhaps matching TRBD1 (6 bases). CDR3 length equals 14 residues. Trimming left V 3 bases short and J 2 bases short, with 10 bases between. The germline CDR1 and CDR2 sequences are LGHNA and YNFKEQ. The CDR3 DNA reads as TGTGCCAGCAGCCAGCCCGACAGGAACTATGGCTACACCTTC. The encoded protein is CASSQPDRNYGYTF.